This entry lists 12 T cell receptor beta chains sequenced from one sample in a study of T cell responses to AZD1222 COVID-19 vaccine. Assay: immunoSEQ multiplex PCR; the TCRdb copy retains only in-frame clones and omits some. The sample contains roughly 150,000 clones, 75% to 95% of which appear only once. The source material was peripheral blood, sampled on day 0 of AZD1222 vaccination. All receptors derive from an adult in good health.

The CDR3 loop is CATSDNSGTGTDTQYF. CDR3 bases: TGTGCCACCAGTGACAACAGCGGGACGGGGACAGATACGCAGTATTTT. The chain links TRBV24-1 to TRBJ2-3, with 7 bases matching TRBD2. CDR1 and CDR2 from the germline V gene are KGHDR and SFDVKD. The CDR3 is 16 amino acids. V shed 4 bases and J 3 bases; nucleotides not matched to a gene: 9.

The chain uses TRBV2 and TRBJ2-7; 10 bases align to TRBD1. From germline, CDR1 is SNHLY and CDR2 FYNNEI. This CDR3 region has 15 residues. With 6 bases clipped from V and 6 bases from J, the junction kept 11 bases outside the gene matches. CDR3 sequence (DNA): TGTGCCAGCAGACTTTCGGGACAGGGGTTGGGCGAGCAGTACTTC. Residues: CASRLSGQGLGEQYF. Full variable domain (remainder filled in from reference TRBV2 and TRBJ2-7): EPEVTQTPSHQVTQMGQEVILRCVPISNHLYFYWYRQILGQKVEFLVSFYNNEISEKSEIFDDQFSVERPDGSNFTLKIRSTKLEDSAMYFCASRLSGQGLGEQYFGPGTRLTVT.

V gene TRBV12-3 or TRBV12-4 combines with J gene TRBJ1-6; D remains ambiguous. The CDR3 sequence is 12 residues long. V lost 3 bases to trimming and J lost 13 bases, with 10 bases between them. CDR3 loop: CASSFFVWPLHF. The DNA for the CDR3 is TGTGCCAGCAGTTTTTTTGTATGGCCCCTCCACTTT.

CDR3 sequence reads: CASSHPVSVDYGYTF. The CDR3 nucleotides are TGTGCCAGCAGCCACCCCGTGAGTGTGGACTATGGCTACACCTTC. V is TRBV6-5 and J is TRBJ1-2; D unclear. Germline loops: CDR1 MNHEY, CDR2 SVGAGI. Between the trimmed V and J ends, which lost 6 bases and 3 bases, there was a span of 17 bases. The CDR3 is 15 amino acids.

The chain has TRBV15 and TRBJ1-6; TRBD1 is a possible D gene (6 bases). Germline-derived CDR1 and CDR2 are LNHNV and YYDKDF (reference sequence). Trimming took 5 bases from V and 0 from J, leaving 11 bases between them. The CDR3 is made up of 16 amino acids. CDR3 nucleotides: TGTGCCACCAGCGCAGGGGCCAGCTCCTATAATTCACCCCTCCACTTT. The encoded protein is CATSAGASSYNSPLHF.

The chain has TRBV7-6 and TRBJ2-3; 12 bases are shared with TRBD2. The CDR3 runs 15 residues. The V segment lost 5 bases and the J segment 4 bases; nucleotides outside the gene matches: 4. CDR1 SGHVS and CDR2 FNYEAQ come from the germline V gene. As DNA, the CDR3 is TGTGCCAGCAGCCCTAGCGGGGGGGTATCAGATACGCAGTATTTT. This encodes CASSPSGGVSDTQYF.

Regarding this clone: Other DNA sequences from this sample encode an identical CDR3 as well. This sequence joins TRBV6-1 and TRBJ1-5; D is possibly TRBD1 (5 bases). V was trimmed by 2 bases and J by 6 bases, leaving 8 bases between them. This CDR3 has 13 amino acids. Germline V lookup: CDR1 MNHNS, CDR2 SASEGT. In DNA, the CDR3 is TGTGCCAGCAGTGAATTGGGGACTCAGCCCCAGCATTTT. This translates into CASSELGTQPQHF.

The table lists this clone with a count of one. V gene TRBV4-3 combines with J gene TRBJ2-7; D may be TRBD2 (6 bases). In germline, CDR1 is LGHNA, CDR2 YSLEER. The CDR3 spans 15 residues. Trimming stripped 4 bases from V and 3 bases from J, with 16 bases between. CDR3 sequence (DNA): TGCGCCAGCAGCCGGGTACTAGCCGGGGGCTACGAGCAGTACTTC. Amino acid sequence: CASSRVLAGGYEQYF.

This rearrangement joins TRBV15 to TRBJ1-5, with D perhaps matching TRBD1 (5 bases). Between the trimmed V and J ends, which lost 0 bases and 7 bases, there was a span of 19 bases. The CDR3 has 17 residues. Germline CDR1 reads LNHNV; CDR2 reads YYDKDF (reference sequence). CDR3: CATSRDGWEDRGQPQHF. For the CDR3, the DNA is TGTGCCACCAGCAGAGATGGGTGGGAGGATAGGGGCCAGCCCCAGCATTTT. Together with reference TRBV15 and TRBJ1-5, the CDR3 gives the full variable domain: DAMVIQNPRYQVTQFGKPVTLSCSQTLNHNVMYWYQQKSSQAPKLLFHYYDKDFNNEADTPDNFQSRRPNTSFCFLDIRSPGLGDTAMYLCATSRDGWEDRGQPQHFGDGTRLSIL.

This clone was detected only once. The J gene is TRBJ1-1, the V gene TRBV27, with D possibly being TRBD1 (5 bases). Germline lookup yields CDR1 MNHEY and CDR2 SMNVEV (reference sequence). The germline V and J ends were trimmed by 2 bases and 6 bases, with 22 bases remaining between them. The CDR3 extends over 17 amino acids. CDR3 nucleotides: TGTGCCAGCAGTTTAGTTGTGGCAGGGCCGCCCACCGCTGAAGCTTTCTTT. It is translated as CASSLVVAGPPTAEAFF.

This chain links TRBV15 with TRBJ1-2; 11 bases are shared with TRBD1. Germline-derived CDR1 and CDR2 are LNHNV and YYDKDF (reference sequence). V shed 0 bases and J 8 bases; nucleotides not matched to a gene: 17. The CDR3 covers 19 residues. CDR3 protein: CATSRELPGQGDRESGYTF. In nucleotides, the CDR3 is TGTGCCACCAGCAGAGAGTTACCGGGACAGGGGGACCGAGAGAGCGGCTACACCTTC.

The chain employs TRBV7-6 and TRBJ1-2; D might be TRBD1 (5 bases). The CDR3 contains 14 residues. Trimming removed 5 bases at V and 4 bases at J, with 14 bases between. Germline CDR1 reads SGHVS; CDR2 reads FNYEAQ. In nucleotides, the CDR3 is TGTGCCAGCAGCCCCCTCAGGGCTAGCTATGGCTACACCTTC. It encodes CASSPLRASYGYTF.